This T cell receptor beta chain was sequenced for a study of PD-L1 blockade in urothelial cancer. Study at large: Researchers found blood samples held a median of about 130,000 T cells.

Germline lookup yields CDR1 MNHEY and CDR2 SMNVEV (reference sequence). V was pared by 1 base and J by 3 bases, with 2 bases of the junction left unmatched. This CDR3 is built from 15 residues. TCRdb's copy holds only in-frame clones and misses some; the assay was immunoSEQ multiplex PCR. This sample carries tens of thousands of clones, about 90% of them seen once, and the ten largest clones take around 7%. Sample time point: peripheral blood 6 weeks after treatment start. The specimen comprised PBMCs, sampled around atezolizumab (anti-PD-L1) treatment. This chain joins TRBV27 and TRBJ2-1; 8 bases fit TRBD2. This receptor was obtained from a man in his 70s with urothelial cancer. CDR3 DNA sequence: TGTGCCAGCAGTTTATGGCTAGCGGGCTACAATGAGCAGTTCTTC. Its translation is CASSLWLAGYNEQFF.